Following are 14 T cell receptor beta chains from one sample sequenced in a study of T cells in Graves' hyperthyroidism and ophthalmopathy. Researchers amplified the TCR beta CDR3 regions from RNA transcripts. First-round RT-PCR targeting the TCR CDR3 was performed with the HTBI primer set. From the multiplex PCR reads, TCRdb called clonotypes with MiXCR, one entry per CDR3 protein. The profile shows over 200,000 distinct CDR3 sequences, more than 15% of them singletons. The specimen was blood. The origin of the receptors is a man aged 45-65 years with Graves' hyperthyroidism.

The sample holds a few counts of this clonotype. This sequence joins TRBV11-3 and TRBJ1-4, with 8 bases identical to TRBD1. The germline CDR1 and CDR2 sequences are SGHNT and YENEEA. The CDR3 totals 14 residues. After removal of 2 bases from V and 6 bases from J, the junction contained 2 bases not matched to a gene. Written as DNA, the CDR3 is TGTGCCAGCAGCTTAACGGACAGGGATGAAAAACTGTTTTTT. As protein: CASSLTDRDEKLFF.

This clonotype was counted at least ten times. The gene calls are TRBV2 and TRBJ2-7; no clear D. CDR1 and CDR2 (germline): SNHLY, FYNNEI. V dropped 4 bases and J dropped 3 bases, with 4 bases sitting between them. The CDR3 has 11 amino acids. The CDR3 DNA reads as TGTGCCAGCAGTGCTTACTACGAGCAGTACTTC. It encodes CASSAYYEQYF.

In this sample, this clonotype turned up a few times. The V gene is TRBV5-5, the J gene TRBJ2-3; D is unclear. V lost 0 bases and J lost 0, with 5 bases in between. In germline, CDR1 is SGHKS, CDR2 YYEKEE (reference sequence). The CDR3 totals 14 residues. The CDR3, as DNA: TGTGCCAGCAGCTTGGACCAGAGCACAGATACGCAGTATTTT. Translating it yields CASSLDQSTDTQYF.

V and J are TRBV14 and TRBJ1-2, with 7 bases that match TRBD1. Per the germline V gene, CDR1 is SGHDN and CDR2 is FVKESK. The CDR3 is made up of 16 amino acids. The V and J ends lost 4 bases and 2 bases, in that order; junction bases with no gene match: 10. The CDR3 protein is CASSPHIGQVNYGYTF. CDR3 DNA: TGTGCCAGCAGCCCCCATATTGGACAGGTCAACTATGGCTACACCTTC.

This clonotype was seen ten or more times. This rearrangement joins TRBV20-1 to TRBJ2-2; D is unclear. V shed 6 bases and J shed 1 base, with 18 bases lying between them. The CDR3 totals 16 residues. CDR1 and CDR2 (germline): DFQATT, SNEGSKA (reference sequence). Here the CDR3 reads CSASPSAERNTGELFF. The CDR3 DNA sequence: TGCAGTGCGTCCCCCTCGGCGGAGCGGAACACCGGGGAGCTGTTTTTT.

The gene calls are TRBV20-1 and TRBJ1-6, with D unresolved. Germline V lookup: CDR1 DFQATT, CDR2 SNEGSKA (reference sequence). The length of the CDR3 is 13 residues. Trimming shortened V by 1 base and J by 7 bases, and 8 bases separated the two germline ends. CDR3 DNA: TGCAGTGCTAGAGGTTCGGCAAATTCACCCCTCCACTTT. It codes for CSARGSANSPLHF.

This clonotype was counted ten times or more. This chain joins TRBV12-3 or TRBV12-4 and TRBJ2-3; D uncertain. The V gene lost 1 base and the J gene lost 2 bases, with 7 bases spanning the gap. CDR3 length equals 14 residues. CDR3 in DNA: TGTGCCAGCAGTTTAGAACAGTACACAGATACGCAGTATTTT. Translated, it gives CASSLEQYTDTQYF.

The rearrangement uses TRBV27 and TRBJ2-7, with TRBD2 as a possible D gene (5 bases). Germline V gene sequence: CDR1 MNHEY, CDR2 SMNVEV (reference sequence). The CDR3 is made up of 15 amino acids. The V gene lost 2 bases and the J gene lost 2 bases, with 13 bases spanning the gap. The CDR3 loop reads CASSLTRAAPYEQYF. The CDR3 nucleotides read TGTGCCAGCAGTTTAACGAGGGCAGCTCCCTACGAGCAGTACTTC.

Only a few counts were recorded for this clonotype. The gene calls are TRBV5-1 and TRBJ2-7; D ambiguous. The CDR3 sequence is 16 residues long. CDR1 is SGHRS and CDR2 is YFSETQ in the germline V gene. V lost 3 bases to trimming and J lost 7 bases, with 23 bases between them. In nucleotides, the CDR3 is TGCGCCAGCAGCTGGGCTCCGGAGTACCCTCCTAGTGAGCAGTACTTC. This encodes CASSWAPEYPPSEQYF. Full variable domain (missing parts from reference TRBV5-1 and TRBJ2-7): KAGVTQTPRYLIKTRGQQVTLSCSPISGHRSVSWYQQTPGQGLQFLFEYFSETQRNKGNFPGRFSGRQFSNSRSEMNVSTLELGDSALYLCASSWAPEYPPSEQYFGPGTRLTVT.

There are many counts of this clonotype. The V gene is TRBV6-1, the J gene TRBJ2-3, with D perhaps matching TRBD1 or TRBD2 (5 bases each). V dropped 3 bases and J dropped 4 bases, with 8 bases sitting between them. The CDR3 is 13 residues long. CDR1 MNHNS and CDR2 SASEGT come from the germline V gene. The CDR3 coding sequence is TGTGCCAGCAGTGACGTGGGGGCAGATACGCAGTATTTT. It encodes CASSDVGADTQYF.

This clonotype was detected a few times. The rearrangement uses TRBV5-6 and TRBJ1-1, with a weak D call TRBD1 (6 bases). Germline CDR1 is SGHDT and CDR2 is YYEEEE. This CDR3 is built from 16 residues. Trimming stripped 3 bases from V and 0 bases from J, with 15 bases between. CDR3 amino acids: CASSSMRGNMNTEAFF. The CDR3 bases are TGTGCCAGCAGCTCGATGAGGGGGAACATGAACACTGAAGCTTTCTTT.

J is TRBJ1-1 and V is TRBV9; the D is unclear. Trimming removed 1 base from V and 4 bases from J, with 8 bases in between. There are 13 residues in the CDR3. Germline CDR1 SGDLS, CDR2 YYNGEE. In DNA form, the CDR3 reads TGTGCCAGCAGCGTATATGAGGGCACTGAAGCTTTCTTT. Its translation: CASSVYEGTEAFF.

The sample holds many counts of this clonotype. Possible read error: a much larger clone is one base away. The CDR3 sequence is CACSSGPYREAFF. The CDR3 DNA is TGTGCCTGCAGTTCCGGTCCATACAGAGAAGCTTTCTTT. The chain uses TRBV12-3 or TRBV12-4 and TRBJ1-1; D is uncertain. The CDR3 spans 13 residues.

J is TRBJ1-2 and V is TRBV19; weak D call: TRBD1 (5 bases). This CDR3 has 14 amino acids. Trimming shortened V by 5 bases and J by 4 bases, and 14 bases separated the two germline ends. Looked up from germline, CDR1 is LNHDA and CDR2 is SQIVND (reference sequence). The CDR3 DNA follows: TGTGCCAGTAGTTTCCGGGGCCTGGGCTATGGCTACACCTTC. Translated: CASSFRGLGYGYTF. The whole variable domain, remainder taken from reference TRBV19 and TRBJ1-2, is DGGITQSPKYLFRKEGQNVTLSCEQNLNHDAMYWYRQDPGQGLRLIYYSQIVNDFQKGDIAEGYSVSREKKESFPLTVTSAQKNPTAFYLCASSFRGLGYGYTFGSGTRLTVV.